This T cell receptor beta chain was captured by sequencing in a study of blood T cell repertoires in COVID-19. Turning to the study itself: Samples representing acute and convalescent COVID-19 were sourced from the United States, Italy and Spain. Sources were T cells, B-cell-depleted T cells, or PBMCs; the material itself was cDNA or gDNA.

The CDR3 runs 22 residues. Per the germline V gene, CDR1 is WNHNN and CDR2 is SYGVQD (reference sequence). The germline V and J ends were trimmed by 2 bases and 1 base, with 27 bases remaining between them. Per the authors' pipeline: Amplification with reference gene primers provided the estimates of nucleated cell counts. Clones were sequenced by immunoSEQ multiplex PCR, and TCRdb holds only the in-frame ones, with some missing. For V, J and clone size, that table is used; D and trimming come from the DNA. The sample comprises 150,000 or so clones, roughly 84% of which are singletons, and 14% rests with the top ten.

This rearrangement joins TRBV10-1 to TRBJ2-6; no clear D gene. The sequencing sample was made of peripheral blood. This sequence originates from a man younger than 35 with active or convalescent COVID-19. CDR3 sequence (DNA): TGCGCCAGCAGTGAGCGGCCCCTTGGATCTGAGCGCCTATTTTCTGGGGCCAACGTCCTGACTTTC. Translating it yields CASSERPLGSERLFSGANVLTF.